This T cell receptor (beta chain) was sequenced in a study of OX40 agonist ivuxolimab in advanced cancers. Whole-study context: Those enrolled were roughly 80% male, with a mean age of around 58 years and ages from roughly 20 to 90. Prior therapy, whether anti-PD-1, anti-PD-L1 or anti-CTLA-4, was allowed, and approximately 40% had some. Three individuals attained partial responses, comprising one hepatocellular carcinoma case and two cutaneous melanoma cases.

Clones were read by immunoSEQ multiplex PCR, and TCRdb kept only the in-frame ones, dropping some. The sample shows tens of thousands of clones, roughly nine tenths of them seen only once. This CDR3 spans 14 amino acids. V was shortened by 0 bases and J by 4 bases, with 8 bases between the two germline ends. The germline V gene encodes CDR1 SGHRS and CDR2 YFSETQ. Baseline was the first blood sampling point, followed by cycle 4 day 1 and cycle 7 day 1. The J gene is TRBJ2-1, the V gene TRBV5-1, with D perhaps TRBD2 (6 bases). Material: CD4+ or CD8+ T cells sorted from blood, obtained in a trial of the OX40 agonist ivuxolimab. This clonotype was sampled from an adult with an advanced solid tumor such as melanoma, head and neck, liver or kidney cancer. The chain's CDR3 is CASSLGTNYNEQFF. The DNA for the CDR3 is TGCGCCAGCAGCTTGGGGACTAATTACAATGAGCAGTTCTTC.